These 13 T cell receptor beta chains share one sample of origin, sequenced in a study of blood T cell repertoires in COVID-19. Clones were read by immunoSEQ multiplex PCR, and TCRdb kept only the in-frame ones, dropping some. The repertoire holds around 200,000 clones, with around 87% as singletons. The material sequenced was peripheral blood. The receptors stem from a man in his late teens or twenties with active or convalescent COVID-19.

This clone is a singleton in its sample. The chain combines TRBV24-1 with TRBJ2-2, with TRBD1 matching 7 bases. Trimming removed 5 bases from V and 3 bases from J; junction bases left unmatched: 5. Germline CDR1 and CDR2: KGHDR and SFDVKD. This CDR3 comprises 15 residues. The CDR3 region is CATSGYRGYTGELFF. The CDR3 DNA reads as TGTGCCACCAGTGGGTACAGGGGATACACCGGGGAGCTGTTTTTT.

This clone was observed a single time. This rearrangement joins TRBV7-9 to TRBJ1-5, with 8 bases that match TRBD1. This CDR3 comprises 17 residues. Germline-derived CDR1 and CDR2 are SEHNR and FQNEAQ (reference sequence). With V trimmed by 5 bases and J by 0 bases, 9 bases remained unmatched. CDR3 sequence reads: CASSATGGLYSNQPQHF. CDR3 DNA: TGTGCCAGCAGCGCAACAGGGGGACTCTATAGCAATCAGCCCCAGCATTTT. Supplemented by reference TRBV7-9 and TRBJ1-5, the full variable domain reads DTGVSQNPRHKITKRGQNVTFRCDPISEHNRLYWYRQTLGQGPEFLTYFQNEAQLEKSRLLSDRFSAERPKGSFSTLEIQRTEQGDSAMYLCASSATGGLYSNQPQHFGDGTRLSIL.

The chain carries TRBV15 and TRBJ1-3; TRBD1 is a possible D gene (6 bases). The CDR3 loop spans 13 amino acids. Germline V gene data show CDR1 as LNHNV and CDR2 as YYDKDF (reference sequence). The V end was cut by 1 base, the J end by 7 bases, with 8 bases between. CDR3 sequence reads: CATSRGTENTIYF. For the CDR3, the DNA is TGTGCCACCAGCAGAGGGACAGAGAACACCATATATTTT.

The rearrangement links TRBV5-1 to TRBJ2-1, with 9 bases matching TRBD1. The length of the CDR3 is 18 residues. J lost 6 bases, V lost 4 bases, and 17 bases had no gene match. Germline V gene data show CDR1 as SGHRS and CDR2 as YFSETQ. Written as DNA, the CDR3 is TGCGCCAGCAGCCCTGTCCCGGGACAGGGAAGCCTTCGCAATGAGCAGTTCTTC. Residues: CASSPVPGQGSLRNEQFF.

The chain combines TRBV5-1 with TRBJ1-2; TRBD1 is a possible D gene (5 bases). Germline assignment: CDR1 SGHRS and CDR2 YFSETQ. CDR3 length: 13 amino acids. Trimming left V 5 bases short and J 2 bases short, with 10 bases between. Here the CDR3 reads CASRPTANYGYTF. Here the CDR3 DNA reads TGCGCCAGCAGGCCGACAGCAAACTATGGCTACACCTTC. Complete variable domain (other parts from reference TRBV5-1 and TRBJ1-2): KAGVTQTPRYLIKTRGQQVTLSCSPISGHRSVSWYQQTPGQGLQFLFEYFSETQRNKGNFPGRFSGRQFSNSRSEMNVSTLELGDSALYLCASRPTANYGYTFGSGTRLTVV.

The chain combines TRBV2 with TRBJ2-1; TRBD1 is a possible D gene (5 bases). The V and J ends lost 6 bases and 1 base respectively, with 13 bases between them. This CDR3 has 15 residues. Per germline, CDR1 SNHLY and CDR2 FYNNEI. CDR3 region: CASRYRFGSYNEQFF. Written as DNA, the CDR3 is TGTGCCAGCAGGTACAGGTTCGGGTCCTACAATGAGCAGTTCTTC.

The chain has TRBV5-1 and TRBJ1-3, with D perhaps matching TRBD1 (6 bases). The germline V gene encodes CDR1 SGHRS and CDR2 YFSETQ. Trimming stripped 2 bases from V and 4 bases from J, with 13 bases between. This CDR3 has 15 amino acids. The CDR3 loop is CASSFQGPSGNTIYF. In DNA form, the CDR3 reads TGCGCCAGCAGCTTTCAGGGGCCCTCAGGAAACACCATATATTTT. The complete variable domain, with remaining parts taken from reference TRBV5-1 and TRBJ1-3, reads KAGVTQTPRYLIKTRGQQVTLSCSPISGHRSVSWYQQTPGQGLQFLFEYFSETQRNKGNFPGRFSGRQFSNSRSEMNVSTLELGDSALYLCASSFQGPSGNTIYFGEGSWLTVV.

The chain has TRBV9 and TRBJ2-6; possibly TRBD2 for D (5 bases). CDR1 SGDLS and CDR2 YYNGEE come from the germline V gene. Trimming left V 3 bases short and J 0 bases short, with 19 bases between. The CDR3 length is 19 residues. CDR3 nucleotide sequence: TGTGCCAGCAGCGCCACACCTGGGCTAGCAGACTCTGGGGCCAACGTCCTGACTTTC. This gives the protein CASSATPGLADSGANVLTF.

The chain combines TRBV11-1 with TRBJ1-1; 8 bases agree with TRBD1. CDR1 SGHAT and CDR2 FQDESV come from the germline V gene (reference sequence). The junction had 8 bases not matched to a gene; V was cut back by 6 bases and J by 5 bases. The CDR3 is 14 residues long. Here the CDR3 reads CASRVDRGETEAFF. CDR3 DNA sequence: TGTGCCAGCAGGGTCGACAGGGGAGAGACTGAAGCTTTCTTT. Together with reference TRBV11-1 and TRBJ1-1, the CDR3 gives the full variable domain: EAEVAQSPRYKITEKSQAVAFWCDPISGHATLYWYRQILGQGPELLVQFQDESVVDDSQLPKDRFSAERLKGVDSTLKIQPAELGDSAMYLCASRVDRGETEAFFGQGTRLTVV.

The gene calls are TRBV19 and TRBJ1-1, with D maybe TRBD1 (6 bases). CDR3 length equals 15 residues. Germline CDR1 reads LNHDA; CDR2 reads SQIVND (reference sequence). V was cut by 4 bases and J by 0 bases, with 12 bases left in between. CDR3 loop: CASSTGQSMNTEAFF. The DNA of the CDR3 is TGTGCCAGTAGTACCGGACAGTCCATGAACACTGAAGCTTTCTTT.

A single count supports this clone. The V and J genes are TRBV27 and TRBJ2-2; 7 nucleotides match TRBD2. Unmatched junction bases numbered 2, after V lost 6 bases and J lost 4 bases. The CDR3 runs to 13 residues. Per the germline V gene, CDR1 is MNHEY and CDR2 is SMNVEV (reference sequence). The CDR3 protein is CASRLASTGELFF. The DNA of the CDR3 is TGTGCCAGCAGACTAGCGAGCACCGGGGAGCTGTTTTTT.

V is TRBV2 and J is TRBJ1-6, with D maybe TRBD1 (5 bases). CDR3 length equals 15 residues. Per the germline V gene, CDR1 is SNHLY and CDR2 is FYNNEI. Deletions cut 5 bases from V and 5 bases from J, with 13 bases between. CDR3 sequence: CASSQYGTNNSPLHF. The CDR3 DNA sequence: TGTGCCAGCAGTCAATACGGGACTAATAATTCACCCCTCCACTTT. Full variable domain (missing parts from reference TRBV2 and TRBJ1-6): EPEVTQTPSHQVTQMGQEVILRCVPISNHLYFYWYRQILGQKVEFLVSFYNNEISEKSEIFDDQFSVERPDGSNFTLKIRSTKLEDSAMYFCASSQYGTNNSPLHFGNGTRLTVT.

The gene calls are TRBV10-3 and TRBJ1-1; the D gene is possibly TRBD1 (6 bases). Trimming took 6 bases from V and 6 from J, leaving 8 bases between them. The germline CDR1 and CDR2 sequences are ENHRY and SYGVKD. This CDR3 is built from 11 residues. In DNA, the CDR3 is TGTGCCATCAGACAGGGTCCTGAAGCTTTCTTT. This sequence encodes CAIRQGPEAFF.